The 8 T cell receptor beta chains in this list originate from one sample, sequenced in a study of T cell therapy after organ transplantation. Sequencing used immunoSEQ multiplex PCR; TCRdb keeps in-frame clones, though not all of them. The repertoire holds 40,000 to 60,000 clones, with 94% as singletons. Their antigens are not known. The sequences come from CD8+ T cells from blood, collected before autologous CMV-specific T cell therapy. The receptors were gathered from a human patient who had received a solid organ transplant and had CMV disease.

The rearrangement uses TRBV7-9 and TRBJ1-4; no reliable D call. The CDR3 contains 14 residues. Germline-derived CDR1 and CDR2 are SEHNR and FQNEAQ (reference sequence). V dropped 5 bases and J dropped 0 bases, with 7 bases sitting between them. The CDR3 nucleotides are TGTGCCAGCAGCCGTCCCGCAACTAATGAAAAACTGTTTTTT. Translation gives CASSRPATNEKLFF.

The J gene is TRBJ2-4, the V gene TRBV5-6, with D hard to call. CDR1 and CDR2 from the germline V gene are SGHDT and YYEEEE. The ends were cut back, 4 bases at V and 5 bases at J, with 13 bases in the middle. The CDR3 is 14 amino acids. CDR3 in DNA: TGTGCCAGCAGCGGAACAGTTGGCCAAAACATTCAGTACTTC. Protein product: CASSGTVGQNIQYF.

CDR3 in DNA: TGTGCCAGCAGCCAACCGGGACTAGCGGCCGCCAACTACAATGAGCAGTTCTTC. Its protein is CASSQPGLAAANYNEQFF. The V gene is TRBV14, the J gene TRBJ2-1; the match to TRBD2 covers 11 bases. J was trimmed by 3 bases and V by 2 bases; bases with no gene match: 9. Germline V gene sequence: CDR1 SGHDN, CDR2 FVKESK. This CDR3 has 18 residues.

The J gene is TRBJ2-3, the V gene TRBV5-6; TRBD1 matches at 7 bases. Germline values: CDR1 SGHDT, CDR2 YYEEEE. The CDR3 is 16 residues long. V shed 0 bases, J shed 6 bases, and the junction held 10 bases outside the gene matches. CDR3 region: CASSLGAGGALDTQYF. The CDR3 coding sequence is TGTGCCAGCAGCTTGGGCGCAGGGGGAGCCTTGGATACGCAGTATTTT.

V gene TRBV27 combines with J gene TRBJ2-4; no reliable D call. CDR1 is MNHEY and CDR2 is SMNVEV in the germline V gene (reference sequence). V was trimmed by 6 bases and J by 7 bases, leaving 13 bases between them. The CDR3 loop spans 13 amino acids. CDR3 nucleotides: TGTGCCAGCAGAGATTCGGCCACCAACATTCAGTACTTC. Translating it yields CASRDSATNIQYF.

The gene calls are TRBV6-5 and TRBJ1-6; D uncertain. Germline CDR1 and CDR2: MNHEY and SVGAGI. The V gene lost 5 bases and the J gene lost 9 bases, with 14 bases spanning the gap. The CDR3 has 14 amino acids. For the CDR3, the DNA is TGTGCCAGCAGTGACGTGGGAGTGAGTTCACCCCTCCACTTT. This codes for CASSDVGVSSPLHF.

The V call is TRBV7-8, the J call TRBJ1-2; D unresolved. With 4 bases removed from V and 4 bases from J, the gap between germline ends came to 13 bases. The CDR3 consists of 14 residues. Germline V gene lookup returns CDR1 SGHVS and CDR2 FQNEAQ. CDR3 nucleotides: TGTGCCAGCAGCTCGCGACCCCTTAGCTATGGCTACACCTTC. Its protein is CASSSRPLSYGYTF.

This rearrangement joins TRBV27 to TRBJ1-1; D is unclear. The CDR3 has 13 amino acids. Germline loops: CDR1 MNHEY, CDR2 SMNVEV (reference sequence). The V end was cut by 6 bases, the J end by 0 bases, with 8 bases between. CDR3 residues: CASRKDLNTEAFF. As DNA, the CDR3 is TGTGCCAGCAGGAAAGACCTGAACACTGAAGCTTTCTTT.